The clone carrying this T cell receptor beta chain has a handful of counts. No antigen is known for it. The sample belongs to a study of T cells after yellow fever vaccination. Study-level information: SMART-Seq v4 Ultra Low Input prepared libraries from low-cell fractions. Overall study findings and caveats: Primary-vaccination clones mostly resurfaced post-booster (about 95% CD4, roughly 90% CD8). Researchers cautioned that FACS-sorted repertoires could harbor abundant clonotypes contaminating from the bulk population.

UMIs and a universal primer site were added when TCR cDNA was made by 5'RACE template switching. MiXCR, applied by TCRdb to the 5' RACE reads, yields one record per CDR3 protein. In the table there are under 400,000 distinct CDR3 sequences, approximately 10% of which are singletons. Germline-derived CDR1 and CDR2 are MGHRA and YSYEKL. V lost 2 bases, J lost 6 bases, and 11 bases stayed unmatched. There are 16 residues in the CDR3. This receptor was identified in a man aged 18-30 years who received the YFV17D yellow fever vaccine. This chain uses TRBV4-1 with TRBJ2-3; 7 bases align to TRBD2. The input for sequencing was PBMCs, taken on the day of the first yellow fever vaccination. The CDR3 coding sequence is TGCGCCAGCAGCCAAACCCCCCTGGGGGGGTCGGATACGCAGTATTTT. Protein sequence: CASSQTPLGGSDTQYF.